The present entry profiles one T cell receptor beta chain with its context. Its antigen is still unknown. The data were taken from a study of Ad26.COV2.S vaccination and SARS-CoV-2 variants. The protocol was immunoSEQ multiplex PCR, while the TCRdb copy is restricted to in-frame clones and leaves out a portion. Of tens of thousands of clones in the sample, roughly 84% were seen once. This CDR3 comprises 12 residues. V shed 6 bases and J shed 7 bases, with 12 bases lying between them. Per germline, CDR1 MNHNY and CDR2 SVGAGI (reference sequence). Study-wide points: Quantification of TCR breadth and depth may have yielded underestimates of total T cell responses.

This sequence was found in a human donor who had recovered from COVID-19. Sequencing used peripheral blood, obtained after recovery from COVID-19. The rearrangement links TRBV6-6 to TRBJ2-5; D is undetermined. CDR3 amino acids: CASSGSPGTQYF. Written as DNA, the CDR3 is TGTGCCAGCAGCGGATCTCCTGGGACCCAGTACTTC.